A single sample gave rise to the 29 T cell receptor beta chains below, sequenced in a study of early T cells in non-severe SARS-CoV-2 infection. Each CDR3 protein is one row after TCRdb ran MiXCR on the 5' RACE reads. The sample carries 60,000 or so distinct CDR3 sequences, 10% to 15% recorded once. The sample consisted of whole blood, taken at baseline. These receptors were taken from an adult who was a healthcare worker with PCR-confirmed SARS-CoV-2 infection or an uninfected control (not recorded which).

The chain joins TRBV7-9 to TRBJ1-1; D gene uncertain. The CDR3 consists of 13 residues. Trimming took 4 bases from V and 0 from J, leaving 6 bases between them. Germline CDR1 and CDR2: SEHNR and FQNEAQ (reference sequence). The CDR3 DNA sequence: TGTGCCAGCAGCTGGAGCGTGAACACTGAAGCTTTCTTT. Translating it yields CASSWSVNTEAFF.

In its sample, this clonotype was seen a few times. The gene calls are TRBV11-2 and TRBJ2-2, with D uncertain. From germline, CDR1 is SGHAT and CDR2 FQNNGV. V dropped 3 bases and J dropped 7 bases, with 15 bases sitting between them. The CDR3 extends over 15 amino acids. DNA of the CDR3: TGTGCCAGCAGCTTCGTCGGTCGGGCATACGGGGAGCTGTTTTTT. Protein product: CASSFVGRAYGELFF.

This clonotype was seen only a few times. The rearrangement links TRBV10-3 to TRBJ2-1; 8 bases are a match to TRBD1. V lost 7 bases, J lost 5 bases, and 4 bases stayed unmatched. In germline, CDR1 is ENHRY, CDR2 SYGVKD. There are 13 residues in the CDR3. The chain's CDR3 is CAINDRGDNEQFF. The DNA of the CDR3 is TGTGCCATCAATGACAGGGGAGACAATGAGCAGTTCTTC.

The J gene is TRBJ2-7, the V gene TRBV27; D uncertain. This CDR3 comprises 15 residues. The V gene's germline CDR1 is MNHEY and CDR2 SMNVEV (reference sequence). V lost 4 bases and J lost 2, with 15 bases in between. CDR3 loop: CASSSLTQIAYEQYF. CDR3 bases: TGTGCCAGCAGTTCCCTGACACAGATTGCCTACGAGCAGTACTTC.

The J gene is TRBJ1-2, the V gene TRBV6-6; TRBD1 agrees at 7 bases. J was trimmed by 6 bases and V by 6 bases; bases with no gene match: 10. This CDR3 has 14 residues. Germline V lookup: CDR1 MNHNY, CDR2 SVGAGI (reference sequence). Here the CDR3 reads CASRTSGGVHGYTF. For the CDR3, the DNA is TGTGCCAGCAGAACATCAGGGGGTGTTCATGGCTACACCTTC.

This clonotype turned up a few times. The V and J genes are TRBV18 and TRBJ2-3, with 9 nucleotides matching TRBD1. Trimming took 0 bases from V and 5 from J; bases not matched to a gene: 3. CDR3 size: 15 residues. CDR1 and CDR2 (germline): KGHSH, LQKENI. In nucleotides, the CDR3 is TGTGCCAGCTCACCACCGGGACAGGGTCAAGATACGCAGTATTTT. This gives the protein CASSPPGQGQDTQYF.

This clonotype was seen only a few times. The chain links TRBV5-1 to TRBJ1-2; D is undetermined. The CDR3 has 15 amino acids. Germline V lookup: CDR1 SGHRS, CDR2 YFSETQ. V dropped 5 bases and J dropped 4 bases, with 18 bases sitting between them. The chain's CDR3 is CASSPAESMVYGYTF. In DNA, the CDR3 is TGCGCCAGCAGTCCGGCTGAGAGCATGGTCTATGGCTACACCTTC.

The rearrangement joins TRBV4-2 to TRBJ1-2, with a tentative D call TRBD1 (5 bases). V was clipped by 1 base and J by 4 bases, with 13 bases between them. The CDR3 sequence is 15 residues long. Looked up from germline, CDR1 is LGHNA and CDR2 is YNFKEQ. CDR3 amino acids: CASSQVWQGGYGYTF. CDR3 nucleotides: TGTGCCAGCAGCCAAGTCTGGCAGGGTGGCTATGGCTACACCTTC.

In its sample, this clonotype was seen a few times. This chain links TRBV2 with TRBJ1-2; TRBD1 is a possible D gene (5 bases). Germline lookup yields CDR1 SNHLY and CDR2 FYNNEI. The CDR3 totals 14 residues. Trimming shortened V by 8 bases and J by 6 bases, and 19 bases separated the two germline ends. The CDR3 spells CASSTGQGSDGYTF. The DNA of the CDR3 is TGTGCCAGCTCCACCGGGCAGGGAAGCGATGGCTACACCTTC.

This clonotype was counted a few times. The chain uses TRBV7-2 and TRBJ2-1; TRBD2 aligns across 11 bases. V gave up 6 bases and J gave up 8 bases; unmatched junction bases: 9. CDR3 length: 15 residues. The germline CDR1 and CDR2 sequences are SGHTA and FQGNSA. This CDR3 is CASRPIAGGFYEQFF. For the CDR3, the DNA is TGTGCCAGCAGACCCATAGCGGGGGGGTTCTATGAGCAGTTCTTC.

The J gene is TRBJ2-7, the V gene TRBV29-1; 7 positions agree with TRBD1. The CDR3 is 13 residues long. Unmatched junction bases numbered 6, after V lost 6 bases and J lost 1 base. Germline CDR1 reads SQVTM; CDR2 reads ANQGSEA. The CDR3, as DNA: TGCAGCGTCCGTCAGGGACAGTCCTACGAGCAGTACTTC. Translated: CSVRQGQSYEQYF.

This clonotype has at least ten counts. CDR3 sequence (DNA): TGTGCCTGGAGTGAGGGAGGCAATCAGCCCCAGCATTTT. This encodes CAWSEGGNQPQHF. V usage is TRBV30 and J usage is TRBJ1-5; unclear D gene. This CDR3 is 13 amino acids long. Germline V gene lookup returns CDR1 GTSNPN and CDR2 SVGIG (reference sequence). V was cut by 1 base and J by 2 bases, with 6 bases left in between.

The chain uses TRBV6-5 and TRBJ1-6; D remains unclear. CDR1 and CDR2 from the germline V gene are MNHEY and SVGAGI. CDR3 length: 17 amino acids. V was trimmed by 0 bases and J by 0 bases, leaving 9 bases between them. The CDR3 DNA is TGTGCCAGCAGTTACTCGGGAGCAAGCTCCTATAATTCACCCCTCCACTTT. Residues: CASSYSGASSYNSPLHF.

This clonotype was counted many times. This sequence joins TRBV29-1 and TRBJ2-1, with D perhaps TRBD2 (7 bases). From germline, CDR1 is SQVTM and CDR2 ANQGSEA. The CDR3 totals 15 residues. Trimming shortened V by 6 bases and J by 3 bases, and 18 bases separated the two germline ends. The CDR3 DNA follows: TGCAGCGTCGAGGGGGGGACGACGCTCTACAATGAGCAGTTCTTC. Residues: CSVEGGTTLYNEQFF.

The chain links TRBV28 to TRBJ2-3, with TRBD1 matching over 8 bases. CDR1 MDHEN and CDR2 SYDVKM come from the germline V gene. The CDR3 is 16 amino acids. The junction had 11 bases not matched to a gene; V was cut back by 5 bases and J by 4 bases. For the CDR3, the DNA is TGTGCCAGCAGTCCCGTTGGACAGGGTCATGCAGATACGCAGTATTTT. Encoded protein: CASSPVGQGHADTQYF.

There are a few counts of this clonotype. The V gene is TRBV27, the J gene TRBJ2-7, with 10 bases lining up with TRBD1. The length of the CDR3 is 14 residues. In germline, CDR1 is MNHEY, CDR2 SMNVEV (reference sequence). The J segment lost 5 bases and the V segment lost 10 bases, leaving 11 bases of the junction unmatched. For the CDR3, the DNA is TGTGCCACCAGCCAGACAGGGGGCTTCAACGAGCAGTACTTC. Translation gives CATSQTGGFNEQYF.

This clonotype occurred a few times. This chain links TRBV20-1 with TRBJ1-1, with D hard to call. V lost 6 bases and J lost 0, with 11 bases in between. The germline CDR1 and CDR2 sequences are DFQATT and SNEGSKA (reference sequence). The CDR3 contains 13 residues. The CDR3 protein is CSAGWIMNTEAFF. Here the CDR3 DNA reads TGCAGTGCCGGGTGGATAATGAACACTGAAGCTTTCTTT.

As regards this clonotype: In this CDR3 the conserved last residue, phenylalanine or tryptophan, is missing, so a read error is likely. Because the CDR3's place on the DNA is in doubt, the DNA is left out and the CDR3 is given as listed by TCRdb. This chain connects TRBV27 to TRBJ1-2; TRBD1, the table's D call, was not compared with the DNA. The germline CDR1 and CDR2 sequences are MNHEY and SMNVEV (reference sequence). The CDR3 contains 9 residues when both ends are counted. The CDR3 loop reads CASSLPPEC.

This chain links TRBV29-1 with TRBJ2-7; D remains unclear. Trimming took 3 bases from V and 3 from J, leaving 3 bases between them. CDR1 and CDR2 from the germline V gene are SQVTM and ANQGSEA. The CDR3 has 10 residues. The CDR3 sequence is CSVDLYEQYF. The CDR3 nucleotides are TGCAGCGTTGACCTCTACGAGCAGTACTTC.

Many counts were recorded for this clonotype. The chain has TRBV27 and TRBJ1-1; D is unclear. The CDR3 has 13 amino acids. V lost 4 bases, J lost 5 bases, and 11 bases lay in between. Germline V gives CDR1 MNHEY, CDR2 SMNVEV (reference sequence). The CDR3: CASSYAVQTEAFF. The DNA for the CDR3 is TGTGCCAGCAGTTATGCAGTTCAGACTGAAGCTTTCTTT.

The V call is TRBV5-6, the J call TRBJ2-7; D call uncertain. Trimming cost V 3 bases and J 3 bases, with 13 bases left between them. Per the germline V gene, CDR1 is SGHDT and CDR2 is YYEEEE. This CDR3 spans 14 amino acids. CDR3 residues: CASSWALNFYEQYF. The CDR3 DNA reads TGTGCCAGCAGCTGGGCCCTTAATTTCTACGAGCAGTACTTC.

This clonotype turned up a few times. The genes are TRBV7-2 and TRBJ2-4, with TRBD2 matching over 12 bases. The germline gives CDR1 SGHTA, CDR2 FQGNSA. The CDR3 is made up of 15 amino acids. J was trimmed by 8 bases and V by 6 bases; bases with no gene match: 8. This chain's CDR3 is CASRELAGGRDIQYF. The CDR3 nucleotides read TGTGCCAGCAGGGAACTAGCGGGAGGAAGGGACATTCAGTACTTC. Using reference TRBV7-2 and TRBJ2-4 for the parts outside the CDR3, the full variable domain is GAGVSQSPSNKVTEKGKDVELRCDPISGHTALYWYRQSLGQGLEFLIYFQGNSAPDKSGLPSDRFSAERTGGSVSTLTIQRTQQEDSAVYLCASRELAGGRDIQYFGAGTRLSVL.

The genes are TRBV24-1 and TRBJ2-7; 8 bases match TRBD1. CDR1 and CDR2 from the germline V gene are KGHDR and SFDVKD. The CDR3 covers 12 residues. V dropped 7 bases and J dropped 7; count of bases not matched to a gene: 5. Here the CDR3 reads CATRGTGWEQYF. The CDR3 DNA is TGTGCCACCAGGGGGACAGGTTGGGAGCAGTACTTC.

There are many counts of this clonotype. The J gene is TRBJ2-3, the V gene TRBV11-2; 7 bases match TRBD2. Germline values: CDR1 SGHAT, CDR2 FQNNGV. The V segment lost 5 bases and the J segment 0 bases; nucleotides outside the gene matches: 5. The CDR3 loop spans 15 amino acids. DNA of the CDR3: TGTGCCAGCAGCCAAATGGGACTAAGCACAGATACGCAGTATTTT. This sequence encodes CASSQMGLSTDTQYF.

The chain is built from TRBV28 and TRBJ2-7, with 7 bases that match TRBD1. Germline lookup yields CDR1 MDHEN and CDR2 SYDVKM. This CDR3 region has 14 residues. V shed 7 bases and J 0 bases; nucleotides not matched to a gene: 6. CDR3 protein: CASTLGQSSYEQYF. The CDR3, as DNA: TGTGCCAGCACCTTGGGACAGAGCTCCTACGAGCAGTACTTC.

This clonotype showed up just a few times. The gene calls are TRBV20-1 and TRBJ2-4; D unclear. The CDR3 is 15 amino acids. Germline V CDR1 and CDR2: DFQATT, SNEGSKA (reference sequence). V gave up 1 base and J gave up 0 bases, with 10 bases separating them. CDR3 residues: CSARVPVGAKNIQYF. The CDR3 nucleotides are TGCAGTGCTAGAGTCCCCGTCGGAGCCAAAAACATTCAGTACTTC.

The chain couples TRBV11-2 to TRBJ2-1; D is undetermined. Per the germline V gene, CDR1 is SGHAT and CDR2 is FQNNGV. V gave up 5 bases and J gave up 7 bases, with 6 bases separating them. This CDR3 has 11 residues. As DNA, the CDR3 is TGTGCCAGCAGCCGCTGGAATGAGCAGTTCTTC. Protein sequence: CASSRWNEQFF.

This clonotype came up many times. The V call is TRBV5-1, the J call TRBJ2-7; no clear D. This CDR3 comprises 11 residues. Germline assignment: CDR1 SGHRS and CDR2 YFSETQ. V shed 4 bases and J shed 4 bases, with 6 bases lying between them. CDR3 sequence: CASSLNYEQYF. In DNA, the CDR3 is TGCGCCAGCAGCCTAAATTACGAGCAGTACTTC.

This clonotype was counted a few times. The chain has TRBV27 and TRBJ2-7, with 10 nucleotides matching TRBD2. The CDR3 totals 15 residues. With V trimmed by 0 bases and J by 3 bases, 2 bases remained unmatched. Germline assignment: CDR1 MNHEY and CDR2 SMNVEV (reference sequence). In DNA, the CDR3 is TGTGCCAGCAGTTTATCGGCTAGCGGGAGCTACGAGCAGTACTTC. Amino acids: CASSLSASGSYEQYF.